Sequencing of this T cell receptor (beta chain) was carried out in a study of OX40 agonist ivuxolimab in advanced cancers. The overall study: An agonistic anti-OX40 (CD134) antibody, ivuxolimab, was used to treat the patients.

This clone was seen once. Antigen: not known. Blood got drawn at baseline, again on cycle 4 day 1, and then on cycle 7 day 1. Here immunoSEQ multiplex PCR was the method, and the copy in TCRdb shows in-frame clones only, minus some. The sample contains 80,000 to 130,000 clones, approximately 90% of which appear only once. V was pared by 6 bases and J by 7 bases, with 14 bases of the junction left unmatched. This CDR3 spans 15 amino acids. Germline-derived CDR1 and CDR2 are SGHTA and FQGNSA. General study points: In general, CD8+ T cells held more expanded clones than CD4+ did, on average. Undetermined was the antigen specificity of the expanded peripheral T cells.

J is TRBJ2-7 and V is TRBV7-2, with 8 positions matching TRBD2. Sequenced here: CD4+ or CD8+ T cells sorted from blood, sampled in a trial of the OX40 agonist ivuxolimab. The TCR sequence derives from an adult with an advanced solid tumor such as melanoma, head and neck, liver or kidney cancer. DNA of the CDR3: TGTGCCAGCAGGCAACCGGGACTAGGTTCGGGGGAGCAGTACTTC. Translated, it gives CASRQPGLGSGEQYF.